What follows are 21 T cell receptor beta chains derived from one specimen sequenced in a study of CXCR3-negative and CXCR3-positive naive CD8 T cells. Whole-study results and caveats: Compared with CXCR3-negative naive cells, CXCR3-positive naive cells showed more hydrophobic TRB CDR3s.

Each TRB cDNA library was prepared by 5' RACE (with UMI labels). TCRdb derives one entry per CDR3 protein from the 5' RACE reads, leaving out DNA. The sample has 90,000 to 150,000 distinct CDR3 sequences. For these receptors, no antigen is known. Input material: naive CXCR3+ CD8+ T cells from blood. Documented subset: CD45RO-CCR7+CD27+CD95- naive CD8+ T cells expressing CXCR3 (TNR3+). The source of these receptors is a human donor in good health. Some clones in this sample may be carry-over from other donors' samples.

The chain is built from TRBV28 and TRBJ2-7; the TRBD2 assignment by TCRdb is unverifiable without DNA. The CDR3 loop spans 14 amino acids. Germline loops: CDR1 MDHEN, CDR2 SYDVKM. The CDR3 spells CASSSPFKSYEQYF.

V usage is TRBV4-1 and J usage is TRBJ2-2; TCRdb's assignment of TRBD1 cannot be checked, as there is no DNA. The germline V gene encodes CDR1 MGHRA and CDR2 YSYEKL. The CDR3 consists of 16 residues. The CDR3 spells CASSQAQGVRARELFF.

This sequence joins TRBV6-2 or TRBV6-3 and TRBJ2-1; TCRdb's D gene call, TRBD1, goes unchecked for lack of DNA. The germline CDR1 and CDR2 sequences are MNHEY and SVGEGT. The CDR3 has 14 amino acids. The CDR3 is CASSAETGGDEQFF.

V and J are TRBV7-9 and TRBJ2-7; TCRdb designates TRBD1, a call that cannot be tested without DNA. This CDR3 contains 15 residues. Germline-derived CDR1 and CDR2 are SEHNR and FQNEAQ (reference sequence). CDR3 sequence reads: CASSPGQGLFIEQYF.

The V call is TRBV28, the J call TRBJ1-6; TCRdb calls TRBD1, which cannot be checked without DNA. The CDR3 covers 15 residues. The germline gives CDR1 MDHEN, CDR2 SYDVKM. This CDR3 reads CASSDQGTYNSPLHF.

This rearrangement joins TRBV7-8 to TRBJ2-1; TCRdb's assignment of TRBD2 cannot be checked, as there is no DNA. The CDR3 has 18 amino acids. Germline CDR1 reads SGHVS; CDR2 reads FQNEAQ. The CDR3 region is CASSTTLAGGLESDEQFF. The full variable domain, in which reference TRBV7-8 and TRBJ2-1 provide the parts outside the CDR3, is GAGVSQSPRYKVAKRGQDVALRCDPISGHVSLFWYQQALGQGPEFLTYFQNEAQLDKSGLPSDRFFAERPEGSVSTLKIQRTQQEDSAVYLCASSTTLAGGLESDEQFFGPGTRLTVL.

J is TRBJ1-5 and V is TRBV28; the TRBD1 assignment by TCRdb is unverifiable without DNA. This CDR3 is 15 amino acids long. Germline V lookup: CDR1 MDHEN, CDR2 SYDVKM. CDR3 protein: CATSPLYRAYQPQHF.

The V gene is TRBV29-1, the J gene TRBJ2-5; the D call from TCRdb, TRBD1, cannot be confirmed without DNA. Germline assignment: CDR1 SQVTM and CDR2 ANQGSEA. The CDR3 sequence is 13 residues long. This CDR3 is CSAQSPSQETQYF.

The chain has TRBV20-1 and TRBJ2-6; lacking DNA, the TRBD1 call made by TCRdb goes unchecked. This CDR3 has 16 amino acids. Germline V gives CDR1 DFQATT, CDR2 SNEGSKA (reference sequence). Here the CDR3 reads CSARDRGTSGANVLTF.

The rearrangement uses TRBV29-1 and TRBJ2-7. CDR3 length: 12 amino acids. Germline assignment: CDR1 SQVTM and CDR2 ANQGSEA. The CDR3 region is CSVWTSSYEQYF.

The V and J genes are TRBV9 and TRBJ2-3. Germline assignment: CDR1 SGDLS and CDR2 YYNGEE. This CDR3 is 13 amino acids long. The CDR3 loop reads CASSVDGADTQYF.

J is TRBJ1-5 and V is TRBV7-9; absent DNA, TCRdb's TRBD1 call cannot be checked. This CDR3 comprises 18 residues. The germline V gene has CDR1 SEHNR and CDR2 FQNEAQ (reference sequence). The CDR3 region is CASEPASPGTGLNQPQHF.

This sequence joins TRBV7-9 and TRBJ1-5. CDR3 length: 14 residues. Germline CDR1 SEHNR, CDR2 FQNEAQ (reference sequence). The CDR3 reads CASSNSGGHQPQHF.

The V gene is TRBV29-1, the J gene TRBJ2-7; without DNA, the TCRdb call of TRBD1 cannot be checked. CDR1 is SQVTM, CDR2 ANQGSEA, per germline. The CDR3 is 13 amino acids. The CDR3 is CSVDGQGAGEQYF.

The gene calls are TRBV20-1 and TRBJ2-7. Germline assignment: CDR1 DFQATT and CDR2 SNEGSKA (reference sequence). The length of the CDR3 is 14 residues. CDR3 sequence reads: CSARDRDASYEQYF.

The CDR3: CASSRDWADPEQYF. This sequence joins TRBV14 and TRBJ2-7; TCRdb reports TRBD1, a call that lacks DNA to check it against. This CDR3 has 14 residues. Germline CDR1 reads SGHDN; CDR2 reads FVKESK.

The chain is built from TRBV28 and TRBJ2-2. Germline values: CDR1 MDHEN, CDR2 SYDVKM. The CDR3 loop spans 14 amino acids. This CDR3 is CASSFSFSTGDLFF.

The chain couples TRBV5-6 to TRBJ2-7; the D call of TRBD1 rests on TCRdb alone, since no DNA is present to check it. This CDR3 is built from 15 residues. Germline V gene data show CDR1 as SGHDT and CDR2 as YYEEEE. Here the CDR3 reads CASSLVGQDSYEQYF. Full variable domain (missing parts from reference TRBV5-6 and TRBJ2-7): DAGVTQSPTHLIKTRGQQVTLRCSPKSGHDTVSWYQQALGQGPQFIFQYYEEEERQRGNFPDRFSGHQFPNYSSELNVNALLLGDSALYLCASSLVGQDSYEQYFGPGTRLTVT.

The V call is TRBV4-1, the J call TRBJ1-1. The length of the CDR3 is 15 residues. CDR1 and CDR2 from the germline V gene are MGHRA and YSYEKL. CDR3 in amino acids: CASSQVRAANTEAFF.

The chain carries TRBV5-6 and TRBJ2-3; TCRdb designates TRBD2, a call that cannot be tested without DNA. The CDR3 runs to 13 residues. Germline V CDR1 and CDR2: SGHDT, YYEEEE. The CDR3 is CASSFGSMDTQYF.

The V call is TRBV20-1, the J call TRBJ2-1; TCRdb outputs TRBD1, but without DNA this stays unchecked. In germline, CDR1 is DFQATT, CDR2 SNEGSKA (reference sequence). The CDR3 sequence is 14 residues long. The CDR3 here is CSAREGQGWDEQFF.